Sequencing of this T cell receptor beta chain was carried out in a study of blood T cell repertoires in COVID-19. This CDR3 spans 12 amino acids. Germline values: CDR1 SEHNR, CDR2 FQNEAQ (reference sequence). V was pared by 5 bases and J by 2 bases, with 6 bases between. Original data processing: For nucleated cells, counts were estimated from reference gene primer amplification. The data were produced by immunoSEQ multiplex PCR, yet TCRdb's version contains in-frame clones alone and is incomplete. V, J and clone size reflect that table, while D and trimming were determined from the DNA. The sample lists over 200,000 clones; around 83% were seen once.

The genes are TRBV7-9 and TRBJ1-2; the D is unclear. This clonotype was sampled from a woman aged 45-65 years with acute or convalescent COVID-19. Sequences were obtained from peripheral blood. The CDR3 DNA reads as TGTGCCAGCAGCCCAGTAAACTATGGCTACACCTTC. Translating it yields CASSPVNYGYTF.